The 14 T cell receptor beta chains reported below all come from one sample, sequenced in a study of siplizumab effects on memory and regulatory T cells. Only in-frame clones appear in the TCRdb table, and some are missing; sequencing was by immunoSEQ multiplex PCR. The table includes 56,000 or so clones, around 97% detected once. Source material: naive CD8+ T cells sorted from blood. These receptors came from a human donor in good health.

This clone was observed once. The chain employs TRBV19 and TRBJ2-1; no clear D. CDR1 LNHDA and CDR2 SQIVND come from the germline V gene (reference sequence). V was clipped by 0 bases and J by 6 bases, with 6 bases between them. This CDR3 spans 13 amino acids. DNA for the CDR3: TGTGCCAGTAGTATAGACAGTCTCAATGAGCAGTTCTTC. It translates to CASSIDSLNEQFF.

The chain uses TRBV5-5 and TRBJ2-1, with 7 bases aligning to TRBD2. CDR3 length: 16 residues. V gave up 2 bases and J gave up 2 bases; unmatched junction bases: 7. Germline lookup yields CDR1 SGHKS and CDR2 YYEKEE (reference sequence). The CDR3, as DNA: TGTGCCAGCAGCTTATGGGGCGGGAGAGCCTACAATGAGCAGTTCTTC. This codes for CASSLWGGRAYNEQFF.

V usage is TRBV18 and J usage is TRBJ2-2; 7 bases match TRBD1. Germline V gives CDR1 KGHSH, CDR2 LQKENI. The CDR3 runs 15 residues. Trimming took 6 bases from V and 6 from J; bases not matched to a gene: 10. CDR3 DNA: TGTGCCAGCTCCGGGACAGACTGGCGGGCCGGGGAGCTGTTTTTT. It encodes CASSGTDWRAGELFF.

The chain couples TRBV4-2 to TRBJ2-7; either TRBD1 or TRBD2 may supply D (5 bases each). The V gene lost 0 bases and the J gene lost 2 bases, with 17 bases spanning the gap. The CDR3 spans 17 residues. Per the germline V gene, CDR1 is LGHNA and CDR2 is YNFKEQ. The CDR3 spells CASSQEETGTATYEQYF. The CDR3 DNA is TGTGCCAGCAGCCAAGAGGAGACCGGGACCGCAACCTACGAGCAGTACTTC.

A word on this clone: The same CDR3 arises from other DNA sequences in this sample as well. The rearrangement uses TRBV27 and TRBJ2-7, with 7 nucleotides matching TRBD2. This CDR3 comprises 13 residues. Germline V lookup: CDR1 MNHEY, CDR2 SMNVEV (reference sequence). The V segment lost 5 bases and the J segment 4 bases; nucleotides outside the gene matches: 5. CDR3 in amino acids: CASSPLGGYEQYF. In DNA, the CDR3 is TGTGCCAGCAGTCCCCTCGGGGGGTACGAGCAGTACTTC.

The chain is built from TRBV11-2 and TRBJ2-3; weak D call: TRBD2 (7 bases). The V gene lost 5 bases and the J gene lost 3 bases, with 18 bases spanning the gap. The CDR3 extends over 16 amino acids. The germline gives CDR1 SGHAT, CDR2 FQNNGV. CDR3 residues: CASSLSTGGATDTQYF. The CDR3 region has the DNA TGTGCCAGCAGCCTAAGTACGGGGGGCGCGACAGATACGCAGTATTTT.

This chain joins TRBV6-6 and TRBJ1-5; unclear D gene. The CDR3 length is 15 residues. Trimming stripped 6 bases from V and 0 bases from J, with 12 bases between. The V gene's germline CDR1 is MNHNY and CDR2 SVGAGI (reference sequence). CDR3: CASSHDGNSNQPQHF. The CDR3, as DNA: TGTGCCAGCAGCCATGACGGGAATAGCAATCAGCCCCAGCATTTT.

The genes are TRBV28 and TRBJ2-7; 12 bases are a match to TRBD2. The CDR3 consists of 15 residues. V lost 2 bases, J lost 4 bases, and 3 bases stayed unmatched. The germline V gene has CDR1 MDHEN and CDR2 SYDVKM. The CDR3 DNA is TGTGCCAGCAGTTTAGGCCTAGCGGGAGGGTACGAGCAGTACTTC. Protein: CASSLGLAGGYEQYF.

The rearrangement links TRBV9 to TRBJ1-2; 9 nucleotides align to TRBD1. The V gene end was trimmed by 4 bases and the J gene end by 4 bases; junction bases not matched to a gene: 23. Germline V gene data show CDR1 as SGDLS and CDR2 as YYNGEE. CDR3 length equals 20 residues. CDR3 protein: CASSPNRPGQGIFYGYGYTF. The CDR3 DNA follows: TGTGCCAGCAGCCCCAATAGACCGGGACAGGGTATCTTTTACGGCTATGGCTACACCTTC.

The chain carries TRBV7-9 and TRBJ2-3; D is possibly TRBD1 (6 bases). This CDR3 is 13 amino acids long. Trimming cost V 6 bases and J 4 bases, with 11 bases left between them. CDR1 is SEHNR and CDR2 is FQNEAQ in the germline V gene (reference sequence). DNA for the CDR3: TGTGCCAGCAGTTCCACAGGGTCAGATACGCAGTATTTT. Translation gives CASSSTGSDTQYF.

The chain links TRBV27 to TRBJ1-1, with D tentatively TRBD1 (5 bases). CDR3 length: 13 residues. Germline V lookup: CDR1 MNHEY, CDR2 SMNVEV (reference sequence). V shed 3 bases and J shed 2 bases, with 7 bases lying between them. The CDR3 DNA is TGTGCCAGCAGTTTGACAGTCAACACTGAAGCTTTCTTT. Its protein product is CASSLTVNTEAFF.

The chain is built from TRBV6-1 and TRBJ2-3; 8 bases line up with TRBD1. V lost 3 bases and J lost 3; bases outside the gene matches: 5. CDR1 and CDR2 (germline): MNHNS, SASEGT. CDR3 length: 15 residues. The CDR3 DNA reads TGTGCCAGCAGTGATTGGACAGGGATGACAGATACGCAGTATTTT. Its protein product is CASSDWTGMTDTQYF.

V and J are TRBV15 and TRBJ2-1, with D unclear. Germline lookup yields CDR1 LNHNV and CDR2 YYDKDF (reference sequence). V lost 0 bases to trimming and J lost 1 base, with 10 bases between them. CDR3 length: 16 amino acids. In nucleotides, the CDR3 is TGTGCCACCAGCAGAGATGGGTGGGGATCCTACAATGAGCAGTTCTTC. Translation gives CATSRDGWGSYNEQFF.

The V call is TRBV5-8, the J call TRBJ1-5, with TRBD1 matching over 10 bases. Germline V gene data show CDR1 as SGHTS and CDR2 as YDEGEE. This CDR3 comprises 16 residues. The trim removed 4 bases at V and 3 bases at J, leaving 7 bases unmatched. The CDR3 reads CASSGQGVSDNQPQHF. The DNA for the CDR3 is TGTGCCAGCAGCGGACAGGGGGTTTCGGACAATCAGCCCCAGCATTTT.